This T cell receptor (beta chain) was identified in a study of regulatory T cells in long-lasting Graves disease. General study results and limits: TRBV28 was favored in persistent disease, as were TRBJ1-2 and TRBJ2-5.

As for time point: persistent/refractory GD, antithyroid drugs over 5 years with positive TRAb. From RNA extracted from PBMCs, the TCR library was made. To make TCR beta libraries, researchers used iRepertoire HTBI primers and Arm-PCR of CDR3 regions. TCRdb itself ran the multiplex PCR reads through MiXCR, one entry per CDR3 protein. The table lists about 290,000 distinct CDR3 sequences, roughly a fifth of them singletons. This clonotype was observed a few times. Its specificity is not known. CDR3 length equals 16 residues. V was clipped by 0 bases and J by 4 bases, with 12 bases between them. Per germline, CDR1 LNHNV and CDR2 YYDKDF (reference sequence).

The chain has TRBV15 and TRBJ2-2; D unresolved. The clonotype was recovered from a female donor with Graves disease. The source was peripheral blood mononuclear cells (PBMCs), collected when the disease was refractory, from a patient treated with antithyroid drugs. This CDR3 reads CATSRDVYQPTGELFF. In DNA form, the CDR3 reads TGTGCCACCAGCAGAGATGTATACCAGCCCACCGGGGAGCTGTTTTTT. The full variable domain, rest sourced from reference TRBV15 and TRBJ2-2, is DAMVIQNPRYQVTQFGKPVTLSCSQTLNHNVMYWYQQKSSQAPKLLFHYYDKDFNNEADTPDNFQSRRPNTSFCFLDIRSPGLGDTAMYLCATSRDVYQPTGELFFGEGSRLTVL.